This T cell receptor beta chain is from a study of T cell changes during pregnancy in multiple sclerosis (dated by TCRdb to between 2019 and 2020). Describing the broader study: Changes in the T cell repertoire over the course of pregnancy were examined in this study in women with multiple sclerosis.

V is reduced by 5 bases and J by 1 base, leaving a spacing of 10 bases between them. The CDR3, from cysteine to phenylalanine, totals 14 residues. The only DNA kept is the CDR3, 42 bases in frame from the first base. The germline V gene provides CDR1 SGHTA and CDR2 FQGTGA. Concerning this clone: Which antigen it targets is not known. The record has no base qualities; no much larger clone is one base away.

The receptor library was made with the immunoSEQ multiplex PCR assay. As stored in TCRdb, this immuneACCESS dataset retains in-frame rearrangements with V and J assigned. A fraction of the clones does not appear; measured against another copy, unresolved V genes explain less than half of the discrepancy, and the remainder lacks a known reason. The sample data list some 76,000 clones, and nearly 95% of these were observed just once. In total, the top ten clones hold about 0.3% of the sample. The sequencing here drew on CD4+ T cells from peripheral blood mononuclear cells, taken after pregnancy. The clonotype originates from a female donor with multiple sclerosis, enrolled in a pregnancy study. This chain joins TRBV7-3 to TRBJ2-3, with the D gene uncertain. The DNA sequence follows: TGTGCCAGCAGCCTCGGGTGGGGCACAGATACGCAGTATTTT. Translation gives CASSLGWGTDTQYF. Here the CDR3 is joined to the reference TRBV7-3 and TRBJ2-3 genes, and the full variable domain is: GAGVSQTPSNKVTEKGKYVELRCDPISGHTALYWYRQSLGQGPEFLIYFQGTGAADDSGLPNDRFFAVRPEGSVSTLKIQRTERGDSAVYLCASSLGWGTDTQYFGPGTRLTVL.